This is a list of T cell receptor beta chains from one sample in a study of blood T cell repertoires in COVID-19. The method was immunoSEQ multiplex PCR; TCRdb's version includes in-frame clones alone and lacks a portion of them. The sample yields 98,000 or so clones, around 87% seen once. The source material was peripheral blood. Receptors were obtained from a man in his forties or fifties with acute or convalescent COVID-19. Both conserved end residues are part of each CDR3. D genes are given only for firm matches. The size entry is marked missing in some rows and otherwise reads once, few, many or a size class.

v_gene,d_gene,j_gene,abundance,CDR3aa
TRBV19,TRBD1,TRBJ2-7,-,CASSISSGTGGPAEQYF
TRBV3-1/TRBV3-2,TRBD1,TRBJ2-5,-,CASSQGARQGASYGETQYF
TRBV19,-,TRBJ2-4,-,CASNSKLAKNIQYF
TRBV4-1,-,TRBJ1-3,once,CASSQDRGFYGNTIYF
TRBV6-5,TRBD2,TRBJ2-5,-,CASGAGGDQETQYF
TRBV6-2/TRBV6-3,-,TRBJ2-1,-,CASSTQGAYNEQFF
TRBV19,-,TRBJ1-3,-,CASSQVGNTIYF
TRBV7-6,TRBD2,TRBJ2-2,-,CASSLAAGTSGNTGELFF
TRBV5-6,-,TRBJ2-4,-,CASSSLVREGENIQYF
TRBV24-1,TRBD1,TRBJ2-1,once,CATSDGGRGNEQFF
TRBV3-1/TRBV3-2,-,TRBJ2-3,-,CASSQIRDTQYF
TRBV11-1,TRBD2,TRBJ2-1,few,CASSSGLAGGGWFF
TRBV7-9,TRBD2,TRBJ2-1,-,CASSLALAEYNEQFF
TRBV7-9,TRBD1,TRBJ1-3,-,CASSLHDRVAGNTIYF
TRBV6-6,-,TRBJ1-1,-,CASSYSNGMAEAFF
TRBV5-1,TRBD1,TRBJ2-1,-,CASSYFTGDNEQFF
TRBV6-4,TRBD2,TRBJ2-2,once,CASSRTSGSYSGELFF
TRBV2,-,TRBJ1-6,-,CAAPAGSSYNSPLHF
TRBV15,-,TRBJ2-3,-,CATRPRSSTDTQYF
TRBV5-1,-,TRBJ2-7,-,CASSHDSVAYEQYF
TRBV11-2,TRBD1,TRBJ2-5,-,CASSFPGTEETQYF
TRBV4-1,TRBD1,TRBJ1-2,-,CASSFQDRAGYGYTF
TRBV30,-,TRBJ2-1,-,CAWSVIPPLLF
TRBV2,-,TRBJ2-1,few,CASTGVPSYNEQFF
TRBV6-1,-,TRBJ1-2,-,CASSEREGPYGYTF
TRBV2,TRBD2,TRBJ2-7,-,CASRLASGGSYEQYF
TRBV18,TRBD1,TRBJ2-1,-,CASSPRGRQGASEQFF
TRBV24-1,-,TRBJ1-4,-,CATSAGGTGINEKLFF
TRBV19,-,TRBJ1-3,once,CASRSGGGNTIYF
TRBV4-2,TRBD2,TRBJ2-7,-,CASSQEVAGQYEQYF
TRBV6-5,TRBD1,TRBJ1-4,-,CASSPTGAGEKLFF
TRBV29-1,TRBD2,TRBJ2-7,-,CSVGLAGYEQYF
TRBV2,-,TRBJ1-2,-,CASNQGLNYGYTF
TRBV5-3,TRBD2,TRBJ2-2,-,CARSSLAGQTPSSTGELFF